What follows are 4 T cell receptor beta chains derived from one specimen sequenced in a study of brain T cells in children with intractable seizures. As to time point: blood from clinic visit 5 months post-surgery; TSC patient then seizure free. Assay used: immunoSEQ multiplex PCR; TCRdb lists only in-frame clones, some missing. The sample has 340,000 or so clones, over 85% seen once. This specimen consisted of peripheral blood, obtained 4 to 5 months after surgery. The source is a boy under two years old with tuberous sclerosis and intractable seizures.

The CDR3 region is CASSKPQGGDTEAFF. As DNA, the CDR3 is TGTGCCAGCAGCAAACCCCAGGGAGGGGACACTGAAGCTTTCTTT. The gene calls are TRBV21-1 and TRBJ1-1. TRBV21-1 is reported as a pseudogene. The CDR3 contains 15 residues.

The count of this clone is one. V gene TRBV27 combines with J gene TRBJ2-1; 9 nucleotides agree with TRBD2. This CDR3 comprises 17 residues. V was clipped by 5 bases and J by 2 bases; unmatched bases: 10. Germline values: CDR1 MNHEY, CDR2 SMNVEV (reference sequence). The chain's CDR3 is CASSPTGGRAPYNEQFF. In nucleotides, the CDR3 is TGTGCCAGCAGTCCAACTGGCGGGAGGGCTCCCTACAATGAGCAGTTCTTC.

The V and J genes are TRBV11-2 and TRBJ2-3, with 8 bases aligning to TRBD2. The CDR3 totals 14 residues. From germline, CDR1 is SGHAT and CDR2 FQNNGV. Losses at the gene ends were 4 bases for V and 7 bases for J; bases not matched to a gene: 7. The CDR3 nucleotides are TGTGCCAGCAGCTCCTTAGCGGGAAGAAATACGCAGTATTTT. This encodes CASSSLAGRNTQYF.

The rearrangement links TRBV7-2 to TRBJ2-1; unclear D gene. Germline values: CDR1 SGHTA, CDR2 FQGNSA. V lost 2 bases and J 10 bases, leaving 12 bases between the germline ends. The CDR3 loop spans 13 amino acids. CDR3 in amino acids: CASSLSTMAEQFF. DNA for the CDR3: TGTGCCAGCAGCTTATCCACTATGGCGGAGCAGTTCTTC.